One T cell receptor beta chain is described in this entry. Its antigen remains unknown. The sample is drawn from a study of T cell responses to AZD1222 COVID-19 vaccine. Overall study findings and caveats: Spike-specific TCR repertoires showed rising breadth and depth after two AZD1222 doses.

CDR1 and CDR2 from the germline V gene are LGHNA and YNFKEQ. V lost 0 bases and J lost 14, with 14 bases in between. This CDR3 has 14 amino acids. Sequencing used immunoSEQ multiplex PCR; TCRdb keeps in-frame clones, though not all of them. The sample records approximately 120,000 clones, approximately 93% being singletons. V and J are TRBV4-2 and TRBJ1-6; possibly TRBD1 for D (5 bases). This clonotype was obtained from an adult in good health. Sequenced material: peripheral blood, taken on day 0 of AZD1222 vaccination. The CDR3 region is CASSQDRTGLALHF. CDR3 sequence (DNA): TGTGCCAGCAGCCAAGATCGCACAGGTCTCGCCCTCCACTTT.